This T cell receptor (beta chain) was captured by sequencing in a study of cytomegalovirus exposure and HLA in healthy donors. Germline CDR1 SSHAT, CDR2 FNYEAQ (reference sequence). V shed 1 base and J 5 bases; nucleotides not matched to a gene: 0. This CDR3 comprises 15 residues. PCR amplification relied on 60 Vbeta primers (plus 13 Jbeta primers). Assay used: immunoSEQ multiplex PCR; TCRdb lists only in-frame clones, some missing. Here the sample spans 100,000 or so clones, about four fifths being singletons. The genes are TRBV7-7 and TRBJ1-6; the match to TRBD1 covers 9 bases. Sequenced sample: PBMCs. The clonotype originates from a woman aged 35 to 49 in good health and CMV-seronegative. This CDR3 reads CASSLGTGDNSPLHF. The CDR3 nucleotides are TGTGCCAGCAGCTTAGGGACAGGGGATAATTCACCCCTCCACTTT.